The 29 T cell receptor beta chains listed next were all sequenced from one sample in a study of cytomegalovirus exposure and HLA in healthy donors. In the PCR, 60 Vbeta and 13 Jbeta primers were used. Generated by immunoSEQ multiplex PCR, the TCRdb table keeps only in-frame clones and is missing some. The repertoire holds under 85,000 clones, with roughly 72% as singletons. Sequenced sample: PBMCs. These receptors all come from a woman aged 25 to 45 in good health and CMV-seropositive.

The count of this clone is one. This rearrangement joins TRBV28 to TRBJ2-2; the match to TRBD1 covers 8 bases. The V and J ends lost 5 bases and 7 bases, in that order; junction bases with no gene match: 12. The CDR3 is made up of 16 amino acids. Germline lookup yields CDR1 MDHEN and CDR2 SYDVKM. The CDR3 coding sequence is TGTGCCAGCAGTGTCACCGGGACAGGAGGTGGCGGGGAGCTGTTTTTT. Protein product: CASSVTGTGGGGELFF.

The CDR3 here is CASSRETGYYEQYF. CDR3 sequence (DNA): TGTGCCAGCAGTAGGGAGACAGGCTACTACGAGCAGTACTTC. The chain combines TRBV6-1 with TRBJ2-7; possibly TRBD1 for D (6 bases). In germline, CDR1 is MNHNS, CDR2 SASEGT. The germline V and J ends were trimmed by 5 bases and 3 bases, with 14 bases remaining between them. This CDR3 contains 14 residues.

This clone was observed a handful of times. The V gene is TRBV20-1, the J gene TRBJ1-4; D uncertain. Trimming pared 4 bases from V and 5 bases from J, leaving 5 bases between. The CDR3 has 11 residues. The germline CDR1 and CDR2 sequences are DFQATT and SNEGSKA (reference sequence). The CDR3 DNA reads TGCAGTGCTAACGGGAATGAAAAACTGTTTTTT. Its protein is CSANGNEKLFF.

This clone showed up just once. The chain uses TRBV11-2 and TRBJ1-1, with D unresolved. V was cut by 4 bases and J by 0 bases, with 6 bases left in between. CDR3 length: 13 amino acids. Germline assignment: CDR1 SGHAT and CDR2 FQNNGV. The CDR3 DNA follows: TGTGCCAGCAGCTCACTTATGAACACTGAAGCTTTCTTT. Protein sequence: CASSSLMNTEAFF.

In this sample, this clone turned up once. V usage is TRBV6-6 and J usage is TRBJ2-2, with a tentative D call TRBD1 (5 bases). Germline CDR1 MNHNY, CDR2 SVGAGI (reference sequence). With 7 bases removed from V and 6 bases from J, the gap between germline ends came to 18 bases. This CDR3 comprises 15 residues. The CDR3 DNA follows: TGTGCCAGCACCCCACAGACAGATTGGGCCGGGGAGCTGTTTTTT. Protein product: CASTPQTDWAGELFF.

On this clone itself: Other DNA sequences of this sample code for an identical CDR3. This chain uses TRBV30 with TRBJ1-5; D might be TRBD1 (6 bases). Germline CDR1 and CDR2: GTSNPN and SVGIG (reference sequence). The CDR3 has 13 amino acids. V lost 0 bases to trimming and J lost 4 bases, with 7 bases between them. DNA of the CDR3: TGTGCCTGGAGTGTAAGGGGGAATCAGCCCCAGCATTTT. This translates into CAWSVRGNQPQHF.

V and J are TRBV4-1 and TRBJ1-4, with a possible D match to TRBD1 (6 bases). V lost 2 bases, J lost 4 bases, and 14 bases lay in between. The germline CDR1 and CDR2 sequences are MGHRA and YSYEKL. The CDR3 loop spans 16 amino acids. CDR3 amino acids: CASSQRRDRLNEKLFF. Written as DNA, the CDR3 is TGCGCCAGCAGCCAACGGAGAGACAGGCTTAATGAAAAACTGTTTTTT.

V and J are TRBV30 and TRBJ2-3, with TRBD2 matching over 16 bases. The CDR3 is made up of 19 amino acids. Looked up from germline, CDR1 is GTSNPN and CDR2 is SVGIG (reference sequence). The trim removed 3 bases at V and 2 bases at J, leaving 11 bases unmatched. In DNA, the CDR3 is TGTGCCTGGAGCGGAATCCCGGGACTAGCGGGAGGGCCCACAGATACGCAGTATTTT. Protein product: CAWSGIPGLAGGPTDTQYF.

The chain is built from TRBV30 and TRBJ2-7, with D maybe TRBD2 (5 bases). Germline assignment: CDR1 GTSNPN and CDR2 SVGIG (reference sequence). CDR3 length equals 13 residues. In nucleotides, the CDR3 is TGTGCTCTCCGGGGAAAAACCTCCTACGAGCAGTACTTC. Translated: CALRGKTSYEQYF.

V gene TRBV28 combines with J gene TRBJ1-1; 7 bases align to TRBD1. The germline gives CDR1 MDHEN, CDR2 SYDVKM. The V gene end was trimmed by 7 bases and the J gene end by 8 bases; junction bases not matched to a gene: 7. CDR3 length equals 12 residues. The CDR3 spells CASNTLDREAFF. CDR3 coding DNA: TGTGCCAGCAATACTCTGGACAGGGAAGCTTTCTTT.

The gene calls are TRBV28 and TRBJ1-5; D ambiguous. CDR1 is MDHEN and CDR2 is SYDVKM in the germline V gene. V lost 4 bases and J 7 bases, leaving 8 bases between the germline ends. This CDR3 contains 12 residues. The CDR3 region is CASSYSTQPQHF. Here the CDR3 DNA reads TGTGCCAGCAGTTACTCCACCCAGCCCCAGCATTTT.

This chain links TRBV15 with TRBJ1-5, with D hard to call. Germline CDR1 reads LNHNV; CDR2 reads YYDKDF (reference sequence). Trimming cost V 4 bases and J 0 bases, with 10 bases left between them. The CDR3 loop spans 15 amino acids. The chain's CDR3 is CATSKEVYSNQPQHF. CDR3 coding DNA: TGTGCCACCAGCAAAGAGGTCTATAGCAATCAGCCCCAGCATTTT. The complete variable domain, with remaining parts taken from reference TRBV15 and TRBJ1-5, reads DAMVIQNPRYQVTQFGKPVTLSCSQTLNHNVMYWYQQKSSQAPKLLFHYYDKDFNNEADTPDNFQSRRPNTSFCFLDIRSPGLGDTAMYLCATSKEVYSNQPQHFGDGTRLSIL.

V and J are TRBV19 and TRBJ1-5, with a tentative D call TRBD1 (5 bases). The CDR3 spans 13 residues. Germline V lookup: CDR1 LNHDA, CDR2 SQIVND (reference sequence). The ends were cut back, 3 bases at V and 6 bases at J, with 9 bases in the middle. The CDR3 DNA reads TGTGCCAGTAGTATCGCGGGGCGTCAGCCCCAGCATTTT. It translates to CASSIAGRQPQHF.

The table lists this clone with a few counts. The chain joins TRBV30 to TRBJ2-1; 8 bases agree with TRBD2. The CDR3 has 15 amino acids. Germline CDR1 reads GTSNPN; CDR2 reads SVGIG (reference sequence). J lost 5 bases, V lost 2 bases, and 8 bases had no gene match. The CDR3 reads CAWSTLAGINNEQFF. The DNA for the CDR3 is TGTGCCTGGAGTACCCTAGCGGGTATCAACAATGAGCAGTTCTTC.

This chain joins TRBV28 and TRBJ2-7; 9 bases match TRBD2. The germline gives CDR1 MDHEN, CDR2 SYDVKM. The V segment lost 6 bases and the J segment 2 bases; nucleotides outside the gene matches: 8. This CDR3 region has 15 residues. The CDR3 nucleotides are TGTGCCAGCAGCTTAGGCCTAGCGGGAACCTACGAGCAGTACTTC. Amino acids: CASSLGLAGTYEQYF.

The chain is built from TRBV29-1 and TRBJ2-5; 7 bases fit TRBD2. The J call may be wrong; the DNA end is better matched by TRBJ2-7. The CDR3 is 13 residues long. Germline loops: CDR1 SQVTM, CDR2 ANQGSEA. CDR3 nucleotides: TGCAGCGTTGATGGCGGGAGCTCCTACGAGCAGTACTTC. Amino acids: CSVDGGSSYEQYF.

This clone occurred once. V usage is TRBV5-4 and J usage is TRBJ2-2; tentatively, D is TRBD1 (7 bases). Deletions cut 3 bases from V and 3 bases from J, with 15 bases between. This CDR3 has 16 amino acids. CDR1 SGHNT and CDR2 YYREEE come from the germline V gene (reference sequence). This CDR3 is CASSYQGGTDTGELFF. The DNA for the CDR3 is TGTGCCAGCAGCTACCAGGGGGGAACGGACACCGGGGAGCTGTTTTTT.

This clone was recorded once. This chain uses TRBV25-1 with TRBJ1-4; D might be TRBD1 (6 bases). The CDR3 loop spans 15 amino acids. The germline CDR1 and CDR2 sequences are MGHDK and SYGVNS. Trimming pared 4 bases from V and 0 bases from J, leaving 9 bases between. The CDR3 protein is CASSVRQATNEKLFF. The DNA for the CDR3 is TGTGCCAGCAGTGTCCGACAGGCAACTAATGAAAAACTGTTTTTT.

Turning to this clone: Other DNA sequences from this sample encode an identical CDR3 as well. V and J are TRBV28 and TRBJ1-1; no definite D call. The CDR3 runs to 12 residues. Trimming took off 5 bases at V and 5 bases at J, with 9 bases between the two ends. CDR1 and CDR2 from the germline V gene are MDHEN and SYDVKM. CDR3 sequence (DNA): TGTGCCAGCAGTCCATTGAGAACTGAAGCTTTCTTT. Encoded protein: CASSPLRTEAFF.

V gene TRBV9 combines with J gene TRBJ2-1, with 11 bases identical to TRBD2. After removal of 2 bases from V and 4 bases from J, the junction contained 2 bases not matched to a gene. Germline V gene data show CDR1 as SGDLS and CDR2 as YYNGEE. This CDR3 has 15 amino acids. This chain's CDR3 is CASSVTSGGYNEQFF. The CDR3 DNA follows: TGTGCCAGCAGCGTTACTAGCGGGGGTTACAATGAGCAGTTCTTC.

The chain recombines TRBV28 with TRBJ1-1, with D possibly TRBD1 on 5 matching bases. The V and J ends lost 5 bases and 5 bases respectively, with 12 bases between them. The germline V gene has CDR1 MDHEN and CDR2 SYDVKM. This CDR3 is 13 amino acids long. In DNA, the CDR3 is TGTGCCAGCAGTCGGGGGAGAGTGACTGAAGCTTTCTTT. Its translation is CASSRGRVTEAFF.

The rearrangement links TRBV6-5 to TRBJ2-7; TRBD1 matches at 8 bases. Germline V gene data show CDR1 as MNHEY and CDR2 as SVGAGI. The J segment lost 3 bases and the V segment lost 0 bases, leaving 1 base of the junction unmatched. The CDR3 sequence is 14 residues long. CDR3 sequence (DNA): TGTGCCAGCAGTTACTCGACAGGGGACTACGAGCAGTACTTC. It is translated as CASSYSTGDYEQYF.

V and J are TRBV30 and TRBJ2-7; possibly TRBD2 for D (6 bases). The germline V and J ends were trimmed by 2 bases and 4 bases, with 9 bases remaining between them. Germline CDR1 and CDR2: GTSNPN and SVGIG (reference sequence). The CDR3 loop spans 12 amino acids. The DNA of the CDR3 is TGTGCCTGGAGTATCGGGAGATACGAGCAGTACTTC. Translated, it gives CAWSIGRYEQYF.

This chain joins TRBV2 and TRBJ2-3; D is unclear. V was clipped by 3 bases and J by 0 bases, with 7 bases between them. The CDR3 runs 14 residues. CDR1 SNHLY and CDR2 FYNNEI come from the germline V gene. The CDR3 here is CASSDYFSTDTQYF. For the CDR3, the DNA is TGTGCCAGCAGTGACTATTTCAGCACAGATACGCAGTATTTT.

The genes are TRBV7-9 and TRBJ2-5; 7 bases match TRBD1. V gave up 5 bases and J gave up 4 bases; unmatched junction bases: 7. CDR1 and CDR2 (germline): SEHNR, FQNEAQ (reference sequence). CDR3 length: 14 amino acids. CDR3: CASSQTDRAETQYF. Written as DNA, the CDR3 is TGTGCCAGCAGCCAGACTGACAGGGCAGAGACCCAGTACTTC.

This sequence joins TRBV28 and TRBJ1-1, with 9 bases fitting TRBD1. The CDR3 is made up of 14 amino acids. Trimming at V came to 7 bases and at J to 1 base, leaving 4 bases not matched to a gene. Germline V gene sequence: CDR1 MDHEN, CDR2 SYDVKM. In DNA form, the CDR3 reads TGTGCCAGCACTGGGGACAGGGAGAACACTGAAGCTTTCTTT. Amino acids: CASTGDRENTEAFF.

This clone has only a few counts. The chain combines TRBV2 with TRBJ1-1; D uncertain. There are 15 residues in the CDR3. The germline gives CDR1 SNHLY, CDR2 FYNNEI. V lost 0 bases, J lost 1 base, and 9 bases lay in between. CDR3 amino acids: CASSEALRGNTEAFF. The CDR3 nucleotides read TGTGCCAGCAGTGAAGCGCTTCGGGGGAACACTGAAGCTTTCTTT.

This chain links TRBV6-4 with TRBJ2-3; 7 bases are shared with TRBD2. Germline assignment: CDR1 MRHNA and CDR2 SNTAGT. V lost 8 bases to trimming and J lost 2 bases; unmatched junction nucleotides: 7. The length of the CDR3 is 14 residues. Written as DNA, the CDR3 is TGTGCCAGCGGGTCCGGGACTACCACAGATACGCAGTATTTT. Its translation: CASGSGTTTDTQYF.

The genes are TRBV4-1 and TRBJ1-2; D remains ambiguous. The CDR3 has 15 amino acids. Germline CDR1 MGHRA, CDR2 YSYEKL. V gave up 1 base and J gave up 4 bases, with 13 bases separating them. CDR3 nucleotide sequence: TGCGCCAGCAGCCAAGGGGGAGGGTACGGCTATGGCTACACCTTC. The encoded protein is CASSQGGGYGYGYTF.